These 16 T cell receptor beta chains came from one sample sequenced in a study of cytomegalovirus exposure and HLA in healthy donors. In the PCR, 60 Vbeta and 13 Jbeta primers were used. Clones were sequenced by immunoSEQ multiplex PCR, and TCRdb holds only the in-frame ones, with some missing. The sample lists about 65,000 clones; about 72% were seen once. The sequencing sample was made of PBMCs. These receptors were taken from a girl aged 5 to 17 in good health and CMV-seropositive.

V and J are TRBV2 and TRBJ1-4; 8 bases are a match to TRBD1. CDR1 and CDR2 (germline): SNHLY, FYNNEI. V was clipped by 7 bases and J by 6 bases; unmatched bases: 10. The CDR3 has 15 residues. The CDR3 loop is CASIDNETGDEKLFF. The DNA for the CDR3 is TGTGCCAGCATAGATAATGAGACAGGGGATGAAAAACTGTTTTTT.

The chain has TRBV4-3 and TRBJ1-2; D gene ambiguous. This CDR3 is built from 17 residues. V lost 1 base and J lost 0, with 15 bases in between. Germline CDR1 and CDR2: LGHNA and YSLEER. CDR3 residues: CASSQGKNWLSNYGYTF. CDR3 DNA sequence: TGCGCCAGCAGCCAAGGCAAAAATTGGCTCTCTAACTATGGCTACACCTTC.

V and J are TRBV5-1 and TRBJ2-1; 12 nucleotides align to TRBD2. Per the germline V gene, CDR1 is SGHRS and CDR2 is YFSETQ. V lost 3 bases to trimming and J lost 16 bases; unmatched junction nucleotides: 11. The CDR3 has 14 residues. The CDR3 sequence: CASSSTSGSYILFF. CDR3 bases: TGCGCCAGCAGCTCGACTAGCGGGAGCTATATTTTATTCTTC.

The rearrangement joins TRBV7-8 to TRBJ2-1; 9 bases align to TRBD2. CDR3 length: 17 residues. V shed 2 bases, J shed 6 bases, and the junction held 11 bases outside the gene matches. Germline V CDR1 and CDR2: SGHVS, FQNEAQ. The CDR3 spells CASSLLAGPSRANEQFF. CDR3 coding DNA: TGTGCCAGCAGCTTACTAGCGGGACCTTCGAGGGCCAATGAGCAGTTCTTC.

The chain links TRBV9 to TRBJ2-1; the D gene is possibly TRBD2 (6 bases). CDR3 length: 18 residues. Germline CDR1 and CDR2: SGDLS and YYNGEE. V shed 0 bases and J shed 0 bases, with 16 bases lying between them. The DNA of the CDR3 is TGTGCCAGCAGCGTAGATCTGGCGGGGAGAGACTCCTACAATGAGCAGTTCTTC. It translates to CASSVDLAGRDSYNEQFF.

V is TRBV11-2 and J is TRBJ2-5; D unclear. Germline V gene data show CDR1 as SGHAT and CDR2 as FQNNGV. The CDR3 contains 14 residues. Trimming stripped 0 bases from V and 3 bases from J, with 8 bases between. The CDR3 region has the DNA TGTGCCAGCAGCTTAGAATTCTTTGAAGAGACCCAGTACTTC. It codes for CASSLEFFEETQYF.

The rearrangement links TRBV28 to TRBJ1-4, with D maybe TRBD1 (5 bases). This CDR3 is built from 14 residues. V was clipped by 3 bases and J by 7 bases, with 12 bases between them. Germline-derived CDR1 and CDR2 are MDHEN and SYDVKM. In nucleotides, the CDR3 is TGTGCCAGCAGTTTCTCAGGGCCGGCTGAAAAACTGTTTTTT. Translating gives CASSFSGPAEKLFF.

The chain links TRBV13 to TRBJ2-1; possibly TRBD1 for D (6 bases). Trimming left V 5 bases short and J 3 bases short, with 17 bases between. Germline values: CDR1 PRHDT, CDR2 FYEKMQ (reference sequence). This CDR3 spans 16 amino acids. The CDR3: CASSEGVPTYYNEQFF. The CDR3 DNA sequence: TGTGCCAGCAGCGAGGGGGTACCGACCTACTACAATGAGCAGTTCTTC.

This rearrangement joins TRBV29-1 to TRBJ2-2; D possibly corresponds to TRBD1 (5 bases). V gave up 0 bases and J gave up 2 bases, with 10 bases separating them. This CDR3 spans 15 amino acids. CDR1 is SQVTM and CDR2 is ANQGSEA in the germline V gene. CDR3 in DNA: TGCAGCGTTGAAGACCACAGGAGCAACACCGGGGAGCTGTTTTTT. Translating it yields CSVEDHRSNTGELFF.

The V call is TRBV5-1, the J call TRBJ1-2, with 7 nucleotides matching TRBD1. Germline CDR1 SGHRS, CDR2 YFSETQ. V lost 4 bases to trimming and J lost 8 bases; unmatched junction nucleotides: 20. This CDR3 spans 17 amino acids. CDR3 in amino acids: CASSPEGKGGNPGGYTF. The DNA of the CDR3 is TGCGCCAGCAGCCCAGAAGGGAAAGGGGGCAACCCCGGGGGCTACACCTTC.

The chain uses TRBV19 and TRBJ1-4; D perhaps matches TRBD1 (5 bases). This CDR3 region has 14 residues. The germline gives CDR1 LNHDA, CDR2 SQIVND (reference sequence). Trimming took 2 bases from V and 5 from J, leaving 9 bases between them. CDR3 loop: CASSIQGPNEKLFF. CDR3 nucleotides: TGTGCCAGTAGTATACAGGGTCCCAATGAAAAACTGTTTTTT.

This clone was detected once. This chain connects TRBV4-1 to TRBJ2-1; 9 bases align to TRBD2. The J segment lost 4 bases and the V segment lost 0 bases, leaving 7 bases of the junction unmatched. CDR1 is MGHRA, CDR2 YSYEKL, per germline. This CDR3 has 17 amino acids. The CDR3 loop reads CASSQEGGTSYYNEQFF. CDR3 DNA sequence: TGCGCCAGCAGCCAAGAGGGGGGGACTAGCTATTACAATGAGCAGTTCTTC.

V is TRBV6-1 and J is TRBJ2-1; tentatively, D is TRBD2 (5 bases). The CDR3 has 15 amino acids. The ends were cut back, 2 bases at V and 6 bases at J, with 14 bases in the middle. Per the germline V gene, CDR1 is MNHNS and CDR2 is SASEGT. CDR3 nucleotides: TGTGCCAGCAGTGAACGGACTGACCGCCCCAATGAGCAGTTCTTC. It is translated as CASSERTDRPNEQFF.

The gene calls are TRBV4-1 and TRBJ2-7; D may be TRBD1 (5 bases). V was shortened by 6 bases and J by 5 bases, with 8 bases between the two germline ends. The CDR3 is 11 amino acids. CDR1 and CDR2 (germline): MGHRA, YSYEKL. The DNA for the CDR3 is TGCGCCAGCAGTAAGGGGAACGAGCAGTACTTC. Protein sequence: CASSKGNEQYF.

The V and J genes are TRBV5-6 and TRBJ2-7; weak D call: TRBD2 (6 bases). The CDR3 contains 15 residues. The germline gives CDR1 SGHDT, CDR2 YYEEEE. Trimming took off 3 bases at V and 6 bases at J, with 19 bases between the two ends. Here the CDR3 DNA reads TGTGCCAGCAGCTCCCGGGGGATCATGGGTGGCGAGCAGTACTTC. Translating gives CASSSRGIMGGEQYF.

The chain is built from TRBV7-9 and TRBJ1-1; TRBD1 is a possible D gene (6 bases). The CDR3 length is 14 residues. From germline, CDR1 is SEHNR and CDR2 FQNEAQ (reference sequence). V was shortened by 3 bases and J by 5 bases, with 13 bases between the two germline ends. CDR3 residues: CASSLGGGGTEAFF. CDR3 DNA sequence: TGTGCCAGCAGCTTGGGGGGCGGGGGTACTGAAGCTTTCTTT. Filled out from reference TRBV7-9 and TRBJ1-1, the complete variable domain reads DTGVSQNPRHKITKRGQNVTFRCDPISEHNRLYWYRQTLGQGPEFLTYFQNEAQLEKSRLLSDRFSAERPKGSFSTLEIQRTEQGDSAMYLCASSLGGGGTEAFFGQGTRLTVV.